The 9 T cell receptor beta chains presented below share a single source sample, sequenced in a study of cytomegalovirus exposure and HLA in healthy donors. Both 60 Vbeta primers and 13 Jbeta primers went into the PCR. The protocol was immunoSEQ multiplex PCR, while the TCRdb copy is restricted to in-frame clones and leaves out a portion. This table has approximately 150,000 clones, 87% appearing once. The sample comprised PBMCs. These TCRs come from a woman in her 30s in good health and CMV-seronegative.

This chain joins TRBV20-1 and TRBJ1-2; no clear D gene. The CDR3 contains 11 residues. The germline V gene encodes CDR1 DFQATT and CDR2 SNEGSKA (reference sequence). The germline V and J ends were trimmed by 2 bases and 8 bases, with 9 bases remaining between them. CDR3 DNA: TGCAGTGCTAGAAACCGGGAAGGCTACACCTTC. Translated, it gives CSARNREGYTF.

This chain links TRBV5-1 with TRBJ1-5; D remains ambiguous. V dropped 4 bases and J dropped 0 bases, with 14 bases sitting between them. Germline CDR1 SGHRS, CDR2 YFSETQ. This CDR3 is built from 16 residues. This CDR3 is CASSPGREHSNQPQHF. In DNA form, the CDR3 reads TGCGCCAGCAGCCCAGGACGGGAACATAGCAATCAGCCCCAGCATTTT.

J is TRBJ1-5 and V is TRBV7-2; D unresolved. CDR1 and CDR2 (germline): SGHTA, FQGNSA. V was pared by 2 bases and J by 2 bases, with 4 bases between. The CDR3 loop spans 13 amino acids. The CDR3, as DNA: TGTGCCAGCAGCTTATCGGGCAATCAGCCCCAGCATTTT. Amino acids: CASSLSGNQPQHF.

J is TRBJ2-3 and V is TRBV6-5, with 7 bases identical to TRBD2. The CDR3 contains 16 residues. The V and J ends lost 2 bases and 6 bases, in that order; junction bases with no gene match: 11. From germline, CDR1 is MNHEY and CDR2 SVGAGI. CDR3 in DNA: TGTGCCAGCAGTTACGGGCTAGCGCTCGGGGGGGATACGCAGTATTTT. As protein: CASSYGLALGGDTQYF.

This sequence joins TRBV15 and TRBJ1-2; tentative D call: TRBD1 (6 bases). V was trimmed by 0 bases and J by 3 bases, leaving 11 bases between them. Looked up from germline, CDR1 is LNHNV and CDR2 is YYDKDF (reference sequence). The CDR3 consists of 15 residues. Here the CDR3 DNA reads TGTGCCACCAGCAGAGAGGGGGGGCGCGACTATGGCTACACCTTC. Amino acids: CATSREGGRDYGYTF.

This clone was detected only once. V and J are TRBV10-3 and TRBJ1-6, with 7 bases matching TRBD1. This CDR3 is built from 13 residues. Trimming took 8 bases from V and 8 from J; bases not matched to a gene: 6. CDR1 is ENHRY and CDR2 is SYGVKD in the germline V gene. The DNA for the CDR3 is TGTGCCATCCGGGACAGATTAGATTCACCCCTCCACTTT. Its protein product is CAIRDRLDSPLHF.

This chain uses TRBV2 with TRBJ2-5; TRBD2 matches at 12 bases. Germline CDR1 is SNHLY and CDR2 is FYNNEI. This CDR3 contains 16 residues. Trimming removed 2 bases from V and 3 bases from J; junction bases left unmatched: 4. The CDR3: CASSETSGGPKETQYF. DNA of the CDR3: TGTGCCAGCAGTGAAACTAGCGGGGGGCCAAAAGAGACCCAGTACTTC.

In DNA form, the CDR3 reads TGTGCCAGCAGTTCTCGGACTAGCGGATTCTACGAGCAGTACTTC. Translation gives CASSSRTSGFYEQYF. V gene TRBV27 combines with J gene TRBJ2-7; 10 bases fit TRBD2. CDR1 MNHEY and CDR2 SMNVEV come from the germline V gene (reference sequence). Trimming at V came to 4 bases and at J to 3 bases, leaving 6 bases not matched to a gene. The CDR3 has 15 residues.

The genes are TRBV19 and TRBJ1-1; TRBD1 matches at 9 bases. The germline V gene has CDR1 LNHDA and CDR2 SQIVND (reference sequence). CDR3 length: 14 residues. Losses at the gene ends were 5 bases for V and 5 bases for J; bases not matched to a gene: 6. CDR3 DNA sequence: TGTGCCAGTAGTCCGGGACAGGGCCATACTGAAGCTTTCTTT. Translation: CASSPGQGHTEAFF.